These 23 T cell receptor beta chains were all obtained from the same sample, sequenced in a study of cytomegalovirus exposure and HLA in healthy donors (dated 2017 in TCRdb). Libraries were prepared through the immunoSEQ multiplex PCR assay. The multiplex PCR relied on a mix of 60 forward primers for TCR Vbeta segments and 13 reverse primers for TCR Jbeta segments. Sourced from immuneACCESS, this table was stored by TCRdb with only in-frame sequences that have V and J called. A share of the clones is absent; for the studies checked, an unresolved V gene accounts for under half, and the remainder has no known explanation. Present in this sample are under 200,000 clones, around four fifths of which were seen just once. The ten largest clones represent 1.9% of the sample. The specimen sequenced was PBMCs. These receptors were obtained from a young man in good health and CMV-seronegative.

The chain uses TRBV5-5 and TRBJ2-3; TRBD1 matches 8 bases. Germline lookup yields CDR1 SGHKS and CDR2 YYEKEE (reference sequence). The trim removed 2 bases at V and 4 bases at J, leaving 9 bases unmatched. The CDR3 sequence is 16 residues long. As DNA, the CDR3 is TGTGCCAGCAGCTTAGGGGCGGCAGGGGGCGCAGATACGCAGTATTTT. It is translated as CASSLGAAGGADTQYF.

In this sample, this clone turned up a few times. The chain links TRBV28 to TRBJ2-7, with a weak D call TRBD2 (7 bases). Trimming cost V 4 bases and J 0 bases, with 16 bases left between them. From germline, CDR1 is MDHEN and CDR2 SYDVKM. This CDR3 spans 16 amino acids. The chain's CDR3 is CASSSPRGDNSYEQYF. Written as DNA, the CDR3 is TGTGCCAGCAGTTCCCCCCGGGGGGACAACTCCTACGAGCAGTACTTC.

The chain is built from TRBV6-6 and TRBJ2-7; 7 bases match TRBD2. The V gene's germline CDR1 is MNHNY and CDR2 SVGAGI (reference sequence). The CDR3 consists of 13 residues. V shed 4 bases and J 7 bases; nucleotides not matched to a gene: 7. The CDR3 DNA reads as TGTGCCAGCAGTTCCTTGCGGGGGTGGGAGCAGTACTTC. Residues: CASSSLRGWEQYF.

The rearrangement links TRBV30 to TRBJ2-7, with 8 bases that match TRBD2. Germline CDR1 reads GTSNPN; CDR2 reads SVGIG (reference sequence). The CDR3 has 14 amino acids. The CDR3 nucleotides are TGTGCTCAAAGGTGCGGGGGGCCAACCTACGAGCAGTACTTC. Its translation: CAQRCGGPTYEQYF.

The J gene is TRBJ2-5, the V gene TRBV27; TRBD2 aligns across 8 bases. Germline loops: CDR1 MNHEY, CDR2 SMNVEV (reference sequence). The CDR3 totals 15 residues. V shed 4 bases and J 11 bases; nucleotides not matched to a gene: 15. In DNA, the CDR3 is TGTGCCAGCAGTTCGGGGGGGGAGGTGGGATTGCGGCAGTACTTC. Translated: CASSSGGEVGLRQYF.

This chain connects TRBV28 to TRBJ1-5; D is undetermined. The V end was cut by 6 bases, the J end by 6 bases, with 12 bases between. This CDR3 has 13 amino acids. Germline V gene data show CDR1 as MDHEN and CDR2 as SYDVKM. CDR3 nucleotide sequence: TGTGCCAGCAGGGGTGGGCGGGGTCAGCCCCAGCATTTT. This codes for CASRGGRGQPQHF.

The table lists this clone with a count of one. The V gene is TRBV5-4, the J gene TRBJ2-7; D possibly corresponds to TRBD2 (6 bases). The CDR3 runs to 15 residues. CDR1 is SGHNT, CDR2 YYREEE, per germline (reference sequence). V lost 3 bases to trimming and J lost 0 bases, with 13 bases between them. The chain's CDR3 is CASSSGGSSSYEQYF. CDR3 nucleotides: TGTGCCAGCAGCTCTGGGGGGTCCAGCTCCTACGAGCAGTACTTC.

This chain uses TRBV7-3 with TRBJ1-1; 8 nucleotides line up with TRBD1. The V and J ends lost 3 bases and 4 bases, in that order; junction bases with no gene match: 1. Per the germline V gene, CDR1 is SGHTA and CDR2 is FQGTGA. The CDR3 runs to 13 residues. CDR3 protein: CASSFDRGTEAFF. The CDR3 bases are TGTGCCAGCAGCTTCGACAGGGGCACTGAAGCTTTCTTT. The variable domain in full, with the rest retrieved from reference TRBV7-3 and TRBJ1-1, is GAGVSQTPSNKVTEKGKYVELRCDPISGHTALYWYRQSLGQGPEFLIYFQGTGAADDSGLPNDRFFAVRPEGSVSTLKIQRTERGDSAVYLCASSFDRGTEAFFGQGTRLTVV.

The V and J genes are TRBV5-4 and TRBJ2-3; 8 bases align to TRBD2. The CDR3 is 17 amino acids. Germline lookup yields CDR1 SGHNT and CDR2 YYREEE (reference sequence). With V trimmed by 3 bases and J by 4 bases, 13 bases remained unmatched. The CDR3 sequence is CASSSKSSGESADTQYF. DNA for the CDR3: TGTGCCAGCAGCTCGAAGAGTAGCGGGGAGTCCGCAGATACGCAGTATTTT.

The table lists this clone with a count of one. The chain links TRBV7-3 to TRBJ2-7; 7 nucleotides agree with TRBD2. The CDR3 consists of 15 residues. Germline values: CDR1 SGHTA, CDR2 FQGTGA. With 0 bases clipped from V and 4 bases from J, the junction kept 6 bases outside the gene matches. DNA for the CDR3: TGTGCCAGCAGCTTAACAGCGGGGTACGGATACGAGCAGTACTTC. Translation gives CASSLTAGYGYEQYF.

J is TRBJ2-7 and V is TRBV27; 10 bases map to TRBD2. CDR1 MNHEY and CDR2 SMNVEV come from the germline V gene (reference sequence). The CDR3 has 15 amino acids. The ends lost 7 bases at V and 2 bases at J; junction bases unmatched: 8. CDR3 region: CASTSSGRSTYEQYF. CDR3 DNA: TGTGCCAGCACCTCTAGCGGGAGATCCACCTACGAGCAGTACTTC.

The rearrangement links TRBV7-2 to TRBJ2-7; 8 positions match TRBD1. The CDR3 loop spans 16 amino acids. The V and J ends lost 7 bases and 2 bases, in that order; junction bases with no gene match: 13. Germline CDR1 SGHTA, CDR2 FQGNSA. The CDR3 region is CASTFEEGTGTYEQYF. The CDR3 DNA follows: TGTGCCAGCACCTTTGAAGAGGGGACAGGCACCTACGAGCAGTACTTC.

Here the CDR3 DNA reads TGTGCCAGCAGCCTCGGACAGGGGGCCAAAAACATTCAGTACTTC. Translation gives CASSLGQGAKNIQYF. The chain combines TRBV13 with TRBJ2-4, with 9 bases that match TRBD1. Per the germline V gene, CDR1 is PRHDT and CDR2 is FYEKMQ (reference sequence). The CDR3 is 15 amino acids. J lost 1 base, V lost 5 bases, and 3 bases had no gene match.

The chain has TRBV5-5 and TRBJ2-2; D is possibly TRBD1 (6 bases). The V end was cut by 4 bases, the J end by 1 base, with 17 bases between. From germline, CDR1 is SGHKS and CDR2 YYEKEE (reference sequence). This CDR3 is 17 amino acids long. Written as DNA, the CDR3 is TGTGCCAGCAGCGGACCCGATGGGGGCTTGAACACCGGGGAGCTGTTTTTT. It yields the protein CASSGPDGGLNTGELFF.

For the CDR3, the DNA is TGTGCCAGCAACCCTCTACAGGGAACTGGGGCCAACGTCCTGACTTTC. Translating it yields CASNPLQGTGANVLTF. The rearrangement links TRBV7-8 to TRBJ2-6, with D tentatively TRBD1 (6 bases). The germline V gene encodes CDR1 SGHVS and CDR2 FQNEAQ. There are 16 residues in the CDR3. V was cut by 7 bases and J by 2 bases, with 15 bases left in between. The whole variable domain, remainder taken from reference TRBV7-8 and TRBJ2-6, is GAGVSQSPRYKVAKRGQDVALRCDPISGHVSLFWYQQALGQGPEFLTYFQNEAQLDKSGLPSDRFFAERPEGSVSTLKIQRTQQEDSAVYLCASNPLQGTGANVLTFGAGSRLTVL.

The table lists this clone with a count of one. This chain uses TRBV7-2 with TRBJ2-2; the D is unclear. The CDR3 length is 15 residues. V was cut by 5 bases and J by 5 bases, with 15 bases left in between. Germline V gene lookup returns CDR1 SGHTA and CDR2 FQGNSA. CDR3 loop: CASSPYQVVTGELFF. The CDR3 DNA reads TGTGCCAGCAGCCCCTACCAGGTGGTAACCGGGGAGCTGTTTTTT. Based on the CDR3 plus reference TRBV7-2 and TRBJ2-2, the full variable domain is GAGVSQSPSNKVTEKGKDVELRCDPISGHTALYWYRQSLGQGLEFLIYFQGNSAPDKSGLPSDRFSAERTGGSVSTLTIQRTQQEDSAVYLCASSPYQVVTGELFFGEGSRLTVL.

The chain is built from TRBV5-1 and TRBJ2-1, with D maybe TRBD2 (6 bases). The CDR3 totals 15 residues. V was cut by 4 bases and J by 2 bases, with 13 bases left in between. From germline, CDR1 is SGHRS and CDR2 YFSETQ. CDR3 sequence reads: CASSRMGGPYNEQFF. The CDR3, as DNA: TGCGCCAGCAGCCGCATGGGGGGTCCCTACAATGAGCAGTTCTTC.

This sequence joins TRBV7-3 and TRBJ2-3, with 7 bases identical to TRBD2. CDR3 length: 14 residues. Germline CDR1 SGHTA, CDR2 FQGTGA. The trim removed 5 bases at V and 6 bases at J, leaving 8 bases unmatched. CDR3 DNA sequence: TGTGCCAGCAGCCCGGGACTAAATGGGGATACGCAGTATTTT. It translates to CASSPGLNGDTQYF.

V usage is TRBV4-1 and J usage is TRBJ2-3; 7 bases match TRBD1. The CDR3 covers 15 residues. The junction had 4 bases not matched to a gene; V was cut back by 0 bases and J by 4 bases. Germline assignment: CDR1 MGHRA and CDR2 YSYEKL. The CDR3 DNA follows: TGCGCCAGCAGCCAAGACAACAGGGGACCAGATACGCAGTATTTT. Protein sequence: CASSQDNRGPDTQYF.

The chain has TRBV7-2 and TRBJ2-2; D is undetermined. V was pared by 1 base and J by 1 base, with 7 bases between. Germline-derived CDR1 and CDR2 are SGHTA and FQGNSA. CDR3 length: 15 amino acids. CDR3 DNA sequence: TGTGCCAGCAGCTTAGGTTCAGTGAACACCGGGGAGCTGTTTTTT. It is translated as CASSLGSVNTGELFF. Looking up the rest from reference TRBV7-2 and TRBJ2-2 gives the full variable domain: GAGVSQSPSNKVTEKGKDVELRCDPISGHTALYWYRQSLGQGLEFLIYFQGNSAPDKSGLPSDRFSAERTGGSVSTLTIQRTQQEDSAVYLCASSLGSVNTGELFFGEGSRLTVL.

The rearrangement uses TRBV7-3 and TRBJ2-1; 8 bases map to TRBD2. Per germline, CDR1 SGHTA and CDR2 FQGTGA. The CDR3 extends over 16 amino acids. V gave up 4 bases and J gave up 6 bases; unmatched junction bases: 11. Here the CDR3 DNA reads TGTGCCAGCAGCTCCCTCCCCAGCGGGGGACCCAATGAGCAGTTCTTC. Protein: CASSSLPSGGPNEQFF.

The chain combines TRBV5-4 with TRBJ2-1; D possibly corresponds to TRBD1 (6 bases). CDR1 is SGHNT, CDR2 YYREEE, per germline (reference sequence). Trimming took off 0 bases at V and 8 bases at J, with 18 bases between the two ends. This CDR3 contains 16 residues. Here the CDR3 DNA reads TGTGCCAGCAGCTTGGAGGGGGTAGGGGCAGTGGATGAGCAGTTCTTC. Amino acids: CASSLEGVGAVDEQFF.

J is TRBJ1-4 and V is TRBV11-2, with D tentatively TRBD1 (6 bases). The CDR3 is made up of 16 amino acids. V was shortened by 6 bases and J by 6 bases, with 20 bases between the two germline ends. Germline loops: CDR1 SGHAT, CDR2 FQNNGV. The CDR3 DNA is TGTGCCAGCAGTCTAACTACAGGGTGGTTGGATGAAAAACTGTTTTTT. Translating gives CASSLTTGWLDEKLFF.